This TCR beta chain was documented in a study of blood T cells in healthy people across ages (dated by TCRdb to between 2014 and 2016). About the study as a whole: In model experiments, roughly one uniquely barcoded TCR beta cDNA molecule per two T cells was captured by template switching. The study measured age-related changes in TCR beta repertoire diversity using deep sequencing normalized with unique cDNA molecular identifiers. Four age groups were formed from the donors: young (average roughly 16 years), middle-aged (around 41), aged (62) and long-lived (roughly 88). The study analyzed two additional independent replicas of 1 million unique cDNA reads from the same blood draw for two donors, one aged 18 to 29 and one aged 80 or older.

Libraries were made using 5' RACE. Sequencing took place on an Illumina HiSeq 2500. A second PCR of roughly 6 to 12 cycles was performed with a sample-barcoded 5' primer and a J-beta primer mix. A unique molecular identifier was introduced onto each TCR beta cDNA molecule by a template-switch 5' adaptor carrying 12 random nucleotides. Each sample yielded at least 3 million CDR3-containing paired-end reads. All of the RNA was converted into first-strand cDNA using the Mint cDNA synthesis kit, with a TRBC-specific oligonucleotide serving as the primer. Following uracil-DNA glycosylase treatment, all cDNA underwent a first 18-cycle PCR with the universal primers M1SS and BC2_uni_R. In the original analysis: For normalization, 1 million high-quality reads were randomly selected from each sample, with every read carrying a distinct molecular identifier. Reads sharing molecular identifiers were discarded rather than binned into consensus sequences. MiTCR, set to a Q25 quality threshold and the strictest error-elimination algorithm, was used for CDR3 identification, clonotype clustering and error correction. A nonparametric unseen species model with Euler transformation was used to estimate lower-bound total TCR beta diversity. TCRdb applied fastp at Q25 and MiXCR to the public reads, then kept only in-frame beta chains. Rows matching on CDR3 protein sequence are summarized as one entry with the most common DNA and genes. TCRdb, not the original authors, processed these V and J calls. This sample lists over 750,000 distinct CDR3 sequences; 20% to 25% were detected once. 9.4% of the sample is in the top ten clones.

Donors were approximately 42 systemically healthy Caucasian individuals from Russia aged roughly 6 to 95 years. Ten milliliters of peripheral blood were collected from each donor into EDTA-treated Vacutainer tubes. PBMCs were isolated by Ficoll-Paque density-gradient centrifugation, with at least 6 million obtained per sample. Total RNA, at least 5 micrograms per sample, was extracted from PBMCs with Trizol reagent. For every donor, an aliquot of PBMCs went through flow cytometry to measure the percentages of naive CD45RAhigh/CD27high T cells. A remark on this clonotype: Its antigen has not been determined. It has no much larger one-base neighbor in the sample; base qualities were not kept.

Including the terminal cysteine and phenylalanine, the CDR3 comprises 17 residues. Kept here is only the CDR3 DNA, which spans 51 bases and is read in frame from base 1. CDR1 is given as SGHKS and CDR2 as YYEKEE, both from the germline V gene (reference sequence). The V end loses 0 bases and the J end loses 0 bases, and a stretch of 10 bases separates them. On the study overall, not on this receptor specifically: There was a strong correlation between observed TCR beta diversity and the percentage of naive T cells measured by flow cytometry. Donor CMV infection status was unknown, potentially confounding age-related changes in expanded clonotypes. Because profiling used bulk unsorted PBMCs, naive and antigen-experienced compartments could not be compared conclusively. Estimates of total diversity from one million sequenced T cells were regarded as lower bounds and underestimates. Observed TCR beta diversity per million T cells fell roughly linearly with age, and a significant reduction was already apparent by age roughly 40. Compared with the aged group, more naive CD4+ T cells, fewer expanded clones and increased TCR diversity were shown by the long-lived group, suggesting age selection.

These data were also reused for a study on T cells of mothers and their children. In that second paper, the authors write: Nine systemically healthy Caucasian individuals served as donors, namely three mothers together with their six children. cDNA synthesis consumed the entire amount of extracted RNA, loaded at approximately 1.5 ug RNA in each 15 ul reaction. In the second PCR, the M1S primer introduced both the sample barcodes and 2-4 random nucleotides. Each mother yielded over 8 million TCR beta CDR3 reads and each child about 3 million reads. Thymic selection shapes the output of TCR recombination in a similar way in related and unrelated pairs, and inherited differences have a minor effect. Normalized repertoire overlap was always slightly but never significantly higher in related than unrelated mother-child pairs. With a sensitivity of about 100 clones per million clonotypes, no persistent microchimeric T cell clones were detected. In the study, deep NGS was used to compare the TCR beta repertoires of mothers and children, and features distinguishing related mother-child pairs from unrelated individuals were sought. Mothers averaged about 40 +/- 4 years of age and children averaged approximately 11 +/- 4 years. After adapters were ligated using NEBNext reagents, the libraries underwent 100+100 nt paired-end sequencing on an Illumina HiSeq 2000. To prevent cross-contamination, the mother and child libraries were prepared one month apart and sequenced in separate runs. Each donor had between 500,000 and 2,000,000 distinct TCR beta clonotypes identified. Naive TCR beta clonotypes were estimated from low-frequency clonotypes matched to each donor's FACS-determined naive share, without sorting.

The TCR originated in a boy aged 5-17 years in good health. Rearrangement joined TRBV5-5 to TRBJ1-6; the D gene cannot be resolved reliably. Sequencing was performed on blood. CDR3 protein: CASSLDGRSSYNSPLHF. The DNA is TGTGCCAGCAGCTTGGATGGAAGGAGCTCCTATAATTCACCCCTCCACTTT.